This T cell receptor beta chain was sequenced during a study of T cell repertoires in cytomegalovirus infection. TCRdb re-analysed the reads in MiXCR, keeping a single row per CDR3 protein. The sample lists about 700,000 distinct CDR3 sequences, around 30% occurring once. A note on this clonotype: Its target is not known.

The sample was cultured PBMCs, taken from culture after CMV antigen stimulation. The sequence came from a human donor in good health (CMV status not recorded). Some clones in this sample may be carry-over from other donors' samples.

The chain's CDR3 is CASTLQETQYF. The CDR3 DNA reads as TGTGCCAGCACCCTTCAAGAGACCCAGTACTTC. The chain links TRBV5-5 to TRBJ2-5; D is undetermined. In germline, CDR1 is SGHKS, CDR2 YYEKEE (reference sequence). Between the trimmed V and J ends, which lost 6 bases and 2 bases, there was a span of 5 bases. This CDR3 region has 11 residues.